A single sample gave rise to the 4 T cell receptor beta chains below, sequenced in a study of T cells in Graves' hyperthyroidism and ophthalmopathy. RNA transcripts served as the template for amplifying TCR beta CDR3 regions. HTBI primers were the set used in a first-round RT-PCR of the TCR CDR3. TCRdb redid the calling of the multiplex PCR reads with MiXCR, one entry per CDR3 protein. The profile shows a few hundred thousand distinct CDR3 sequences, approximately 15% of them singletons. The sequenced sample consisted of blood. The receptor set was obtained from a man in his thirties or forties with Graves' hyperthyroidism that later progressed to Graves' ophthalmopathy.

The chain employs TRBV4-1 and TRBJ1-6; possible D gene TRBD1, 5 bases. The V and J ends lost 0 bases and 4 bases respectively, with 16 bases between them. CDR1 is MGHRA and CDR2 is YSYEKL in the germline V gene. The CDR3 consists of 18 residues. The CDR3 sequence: CASSQDPMGPGYNSPLHF. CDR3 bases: TGCGCCAGCAGCCAAGATCCGATGGGGCCGGGGTATAATTCACCCCTCCACTTT.

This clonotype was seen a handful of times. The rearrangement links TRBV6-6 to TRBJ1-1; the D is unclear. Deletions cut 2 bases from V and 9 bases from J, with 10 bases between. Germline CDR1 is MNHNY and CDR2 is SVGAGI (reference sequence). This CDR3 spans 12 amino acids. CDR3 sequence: CASSYDQRKAFF. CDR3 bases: TGTGCCAGCAGTTACGACCAGAGAAAAGCTTTCTTT.

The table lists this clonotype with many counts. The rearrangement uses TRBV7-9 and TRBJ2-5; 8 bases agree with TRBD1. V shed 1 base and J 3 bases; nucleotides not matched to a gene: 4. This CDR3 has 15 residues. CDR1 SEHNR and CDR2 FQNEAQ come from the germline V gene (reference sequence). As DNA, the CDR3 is TGTGCCAGCAGCTTAGGGACAGGGTGGGAAGAGACCCAGTACTTC. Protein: CASSLGTGWEETQYF.

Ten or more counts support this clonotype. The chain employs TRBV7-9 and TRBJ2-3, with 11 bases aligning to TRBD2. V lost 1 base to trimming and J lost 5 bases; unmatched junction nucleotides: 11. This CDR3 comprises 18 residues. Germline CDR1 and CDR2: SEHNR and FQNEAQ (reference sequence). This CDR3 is CASSLVSSGGAGEDTQYF. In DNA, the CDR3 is TGTGCCAGCAGCTTAGTGAGTAGCGGGGGGGCCGGAGAAGATACGCAGTATTTT.